Listed here are 28 T cell receptor beta chains from one sample, sequenced in a study of blood T cell repertoires in COVID-19. Libraries were prepared by immunoSEQ multiplex PCR; TCRdb keeps only in-frame clonotypes and omits some of them. The data show 70,000 to 100,000 clones, with around 82% seen just once and around 7% held by the top ten. The sample comprised peripheral blood. These receptors were taken from a man aged 45-65 years with active or convalescent COVID-19.

This clone turned up a few times. The rearrangement links TRBV28 to TRBJ2-7; the D is unclear. The CDR3 loop spans 11 amino acids. The germline gives CDR1 MDHEN, CDR2 SYDVKM. Trimming shortened V by 5 bases and J by 3 bases, and 5 bases separated the two germline ends. CDR3 in amino acids: CASSDFYEQYF. The CDR3 DNA reads TGTGCCAGCAGTGACTTCTACGAGCAGTACTTC.

The chain links TRBV5-1 to TRBJ2-3; 13 nucleotides align to TRBD2. Per the germline V gene, CDR1 is SGHRS and CDR2 is YFSETQ. After removal of 1 base from V and 4 bases from J, the junction contained 0 bases not matched to a gene. The CDR3 has 15 residues. The CDR3 DNA sequence: TGCGCCAGCAGCTTGACTAGCGGGGGGGCAGATACGCAGTATTTT. Translation gives CASSLTSGGADTQYF.

The chain has TRBV10-3 and TRBJ2-2; 9 bases are shared with TRBD2. CDR1 is ENHRY, CDR2 SYGVKD, per germline. The CDR3 length is 18 residues. The V gene end was trimmed by 0 bases and the J gene end by 0 bases; junction bases not matched to a gene: 5. The CDR3 sequence: CAISESPSGASNTGELFF. The CDR3 bases are TGTGCCATCAGTGAGTCGCCTAGCGGGGCCTCGAACACCGGGGAGCTGTTTTTT.

The chain uses TRBV7-2 and TRBJ2-7; no reliable D call. The CDR3 spans 17 residues. Trimming stripped 0 bases from V and 0 bases from J, with 15 bases between. Germline lookup yields CDR1 SGHTA and CDR2 FQGNSA. In nucleotides, the CDR3 is TGTGCCAGCAGCTTAGCATTCAGTCGACAACACTCCTACGAGCAGTACTTC. Translating it yields CASSLAFSRQHSYEQYF.

J is TRBJ2-7 and V is TRBV7-2; D is perhaps TRBD1 (6 bases). The CDR3 has 13 amino acids. The V gene lost 5 bases and the J gene lost 3 bases, with 11 bases spanning the gap. Per the germline V gene, CDR1 is SGHTA and CDR2 is FQGNSA. The CDR3, as DNA: TGTGCCAGCAGCGGGGGACAAAACTACGAGCAGTACTTC. It specifies CASSGGQNYEQYF.

This clone was seen only a few times. The CDR3 sequence is CASSQPGQGVYNEQFF. The CDR3 nucleotides read TGTGCCAGCAGCCAACCGGGACAGGGTGTCTACAATGAGCAGTTCTTC. The chain employs TRBV3-1 (or the pseudogene TRBV3-2) and TRBJ2-1, with 9 bases lining up with TRBD1. The CDR3 runs 16 residues. Germline CDR1 reads LGHDT; CDR2 reads YNNKEL (reference sequence). V trimming: 2 bases; J trimming: 3 bases; junction bases outside the gene matches: 5.

This chain links TRBV7-8 with TRBJ1-4; D call uncertain. V was pared by 0 bases and J by 2 bases, with 13 bases between. Germline CDR1 SGHVS, CDR2 FQNEAQ. This CDR3 region has 17 residues. In DNA form, the CDR3 reads TGTGCCAGCAGCTTAGCCGGGGTGAGAGCGACTAATGAAAAACTGTTTTTT. It yields the protein CASSLAGVRATNEKLFF.

This chain joins TRBV2 and TRBJ1-6; no clear D. Looked up from germline, CDR1 is SNHLY and CDR2 is FYNNEI. This CDR3 has 13 residues. Between the trimmed V and J ends, which lost 8 bases and 9 bases, there was a span of 14 bases. The chain's CDR3 is CASQSHGVSPLHF. The CDR3 nucleotides are TGTGCCAGCCAAAGCCACGGGGTTTCACCCCTCCACTTT. The full variable domain, rest sourced from reference TRBV2 and TRBJ1-6, is EPEVTQTPSHQVTQMGQEVILRCVPISNHLYFYWYRQILGQKVEFLVSFYNNEISEKSEIFDDQFSVERPDGSNFTLKIRSTKLEDSAMYFCASQSHGVSPLHFGNGTRLTVT.

The rearrangement links TRBV4-1 to TRBJ1-2; tentatively, D is TRBD1 (6 bases). CDR3 length equals 14 residues. Germline CDR1 and CDR2: MGHRA and YSYEKL. The V gene lost 3 bases and the J gene lost 3 bases, with 11 bases spanning the gap. The CDR3 region is CASSQIQGDYGYTF. CDR3 sequence (DNA): TGCGCCAGCAGCCAGATACAGGGAGACTATGGCTACACCTTC.

V usage is TRBV6-2 or TRBV6-3 and J usage is TRBJ2-7; maybe TRBD2 (5 bases). Looked up from germline, CDR1 is MNHEY and CDR2 is SVGEGT. This CDR3 spans 14 amino acids. Trimming took off 0 bases at V and 2 bases at J, with 8 bases between the two ends. For the CDR3, the DNA is TGTGCCAGCAGTTACTCCGGACTCCCCTACGAGCAGTACTTC. This sequence encodes CASSYSGLPYEQYF.

The chain is built from TRBV5-1 and TRBJ2-5, with 12 bases that match TRBD2. The V gene end was trimmed by 0 bases and the J gene end by 0 bases; junction bases not matched to a gene: 6. This CDR3 has 18 residues. Germline V lookup: CDR1 SGHRS, CDR2 YFSETQ. The DNA of the CDR3 is TGCGCCAGCAGCTTGGAGGCTAGCGGGGGGGCAGACCAAGAGACCCAGTACTTC. Protein: CASSLEASGGADQETQYF.

V gene TRBV28 combines with J gene TRBJ1-6; TRBD1 agrees at 7 bases. Germline V gene sequence: CDR1 MDHEN, CDR2 SYDVKM. This CDR3 region has 15 residues. Losses at the gene ends were 6 bases for V and 7 bases for J; bases not matched to a gene: 9. The CDR3 DNA is TGTGCCAGCAGCCTCCGGACAGGCGGGAATTCACCCCTCCACTTT. Amino acids: CASSLRTGGNSPLHF.

This chain links TRBV18 with TRBJ1-1, with D perhaps matching TRBD1 (5 bases). This CDR3 is 13 amino acids long. Between the trimmed V and J ends, which lost 4 bases and 6 bases, there was a span of 12 bases. Germline-derived CDR1 and CDR2 are KGHSH and LQKENI. The CDR3 DNA reads TGTGCCAGCTCACTCACCGGGACTCCTGAAGCTTTCTTT. Translated, it gives CASSLTGTPEAFF.

The sample holds a few counts of this clone. This chain connects TRBV7-2 to TRBJ2-3, with TRBD1 as a possible D gene (5 bases). This CDR3 region has 14 residues. Germline CDR1 SGHTA, CDR2 FQGNSA. Trimming removed 5 bases from V and 2 bases from J, with 11 bases in between. The chain's CDR3 is CASSPQDSTDTQYF. In DNA form, the CDR3 reads TGTGCCAGCAGCCCACAGGATTCCACAGATACGCAGTATTTT.

This chain connects TRBV6-1 to TRBJ1-2, with D hard to call. The germline V gene encodes CDR1 MNHNS and CDR2 SASEGT. This CDR3 is 13 amino acids long. Trimming stripped 2 bases from V and 0 bases from J, with 4 bases between. CDR3 sequence (DNA): TGTGCCAGCAGTGAATCGGCTAACTATGGCTACACCTTC. It encodes CASSESANYGYTF.

This clone was recorded only once. The chain has TRBV30 and TRBJ1-3; possible D gene TRBD1, 5 bases. The germline V gene has CDR1 GTSNPN and CDR2 SVGIG (reference sequence). The V end lost 5 bases, the J end lost 1 base, and 9 bases lay between the germline ends. The CDR3 has 13 residues. The CDR3 nucleotides are TGTGCCTGGGGAACAGGATCTGGAAACACCATATATTTT. Translating it yields CAWGTGSGNTIYF.

This chain connects TRBV5-1 to TRBJ2-5; 7 bases are a match to TRBD1. Germline V gene lookup returns CDR1 SGHRS and CDR2 YFSETQ. The CDR3 consists of 15 residues. Trimming at V came to 0 bases and at J to 0 bases, leaving 2 bases not matched to a gene. CDR3 residues: CASSLATGNQETQYF. CDR3 bases: TGCGCCAGCAGCTTGGCGACAGGGAACCAAGAGACCCAGTACTTC.

This rearrangement joins TRBV23-1 to TRBJ2-7; possibly TRBD2 for D (7 bases). TRBV23-1 counts as an open reading frame of uncertain function. The CDR3 consists of 24 residues. V lost 3 bases and J 0 bases, leaving 39 bases between the germline ends. CDR3 protein: CASSHPRGGKINEPVTKSSYEQYF. The CDR3 coding sequence is TGCGCCAGCAGTCACCCGAGGGGGGGGAAAATAAACGAGCCAGTAACTAAAAGCTCCTACGAGCAGTACTTC.

This chain links TRBV11-2 with TRBJ2-3; 8 nucleotides align to TRBD2. Germline assignment: CDR1 SGHAT and CDR2 FQNNGV. This CDR3 contains 14 residues. V lost 6 bases and J lost 3; bases outside the gene matches: 5. CDR3 in DNA: TGTGCCAGCAGGTCAAGCGGGGGTACAGATACGCAGTATTTT. Translated, it gives CASRSSGGTDTQYF.

This clone was seen only a few times. The chain combines TRBV5-1 with TRBJ2-2; possible D gene TRBD2, 5 bases. The V end was cut by 4 bases, the J end by 5 bases, with 15 bases between. CDR1 is SGHRS, CDR2 YFSETQ, per germline. The length of the CDR3 is 15 residues. CDR3 coding DNA: TGCGCCAGCAGCCCGAACGAGGGCTGGACCGGGGAGCTGTTTTTT. Residues: CASSPNEGWTGELFF.

The chain uses TRBV5-1 and TRBJ2-3; D uncertain. Deletions cut 9 bases from V and 4 bases from J, with 18 bases between. The CDR3 extends over 14 amino acids. Germline V gene lookup returns CDR1 SGHRS and CDR2 YFSETQ. For the CDR3, the DNA is TGCGCCACCTCACCCCTAGAAATCGCAGATACGCAGTATTTT. Residues: CATSPLEIADTQYF.

The CDR3 region has the DNA TGTGCCAGTAGTCCCCCTCCCGGAGGCTACCAAGAGACCCAGTACTTC. Translated, it gives CASSPPPGGYQETQYF. The chain carries TRBV19 and TRBJ2-5; TRBD2 is a possible D gene (5 bases). Looked up from germline, CDR1 is LNHDA and CDR2 is SQIVND (reference sequence). The CDR3 runs to 16 residues. With 5 bases removed from V and 0 bases from J, the gap between germline ends came to 16 bases.

V usage is TRBV6-6 and J usage is TRBJ1-2; D possibly corresponds to TRBD1 (5 bases). Germline-derived CDR1 and CDR2 are MNHNY and SVGAGI (reference sequence). Trimming left V 6 bases short and J 10 bases short, with 15 bases between. The CDR3 totals 12 residues. CDR3 coding DNA: TGTGCCAGCAGCCCCCGGGGGGGAGTCTACACCTTC. It encodes CASSPRGGVYTF.

This chain joins TRBV19 and TRBJ2-5; the match to TRBD1 covers 9 bases. V gave up 7 bases and J gave up 4 bases; unmatched junction bases: 7. The CDR3 extends over 14 amino acids. The V gene's germline CDR1 is LNHDA and CDR2 SQIVND (reference sequence). The DNA for the CDR3 is TGTGCCAGTACCCACAGGGGGCGAGGAGAGACCCAGTACTTC. Its translation: CASTHRGRGETQYF.

The V and J genes are TRBV21-1 and TRBJ2-7; the table's D call, TRBD1, was not checked against the DNA. TRBV21-1 is described as a pseudogene. CDR3 length: 17 residues. The CDR3 here is CASSKRHPGQGVGEQYV. The CDR3 nucleotides are TGTGCCAGCAGCAAACGTCATCCGGGACAAGGGGTTGGGGAGCAGTACGTC.

This chain links TRBV29-1 with TRBJ1-4; D uncertain. The CDR3 spans 13 residues. The V gene's germline CDR1 is SQVTM and CDR2 ANQGSEA. The V end was cut by 7 bases, the J end by 7 bases, with 16 bases between. CDR3 sequence reads: CSGATGGGEKLFF. The CDR3 nucleotides are TGCAGCGGGGCTACCGGCGGAGGTGAAAAACTGTTTTTT.

The rearrangement links TRBV7-6 to TRBJ2-5; TRBD2 agrees at 11 bases. Trimming at V came to 2 bases and at J to 3 bases, leaving 5 bases not matched to a gene. From germline, CDR1 is SGHVS and CDR2 FNYEAQ. The CDR3 length is 16 residues. In DNA form, the CDR3 reads TGTGCCAGCAGCTTATCGGCTAGCGGGGGGAAAGAGACCCAGTACTTC. Its protein is CASSLSASGGKETQYF.

CDR3 sequence: CASSLLAGVYEQYF. CDR3 DNA: TGCGCCAGCAGCCTTTTAGCGGGGGTCTACGAGCAGTACTTC. The chain carries TRBV4-1 and TRBJ2-7; 9 nucleotides agree with TRBD2. Germline CDR1 reads MGHRA; CDR2 reads YSYEKL. The CDR3 totals 14 residues. V lost 4 bases to trimming and J lost 3 bases; unmatched junction nucleotides: 4.